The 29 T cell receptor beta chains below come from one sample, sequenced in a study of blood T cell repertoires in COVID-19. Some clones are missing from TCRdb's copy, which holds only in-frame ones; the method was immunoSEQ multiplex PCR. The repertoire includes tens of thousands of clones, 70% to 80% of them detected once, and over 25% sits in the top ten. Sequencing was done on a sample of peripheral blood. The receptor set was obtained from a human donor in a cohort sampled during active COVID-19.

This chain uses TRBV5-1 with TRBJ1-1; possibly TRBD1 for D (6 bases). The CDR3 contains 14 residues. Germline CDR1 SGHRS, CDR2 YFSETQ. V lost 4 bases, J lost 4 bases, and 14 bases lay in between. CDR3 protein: CASSRLQGATEAFF. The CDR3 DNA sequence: TGCGCCAGCAGCAGACTACAGGGAGCCACTGAAGCTTTCTTT.

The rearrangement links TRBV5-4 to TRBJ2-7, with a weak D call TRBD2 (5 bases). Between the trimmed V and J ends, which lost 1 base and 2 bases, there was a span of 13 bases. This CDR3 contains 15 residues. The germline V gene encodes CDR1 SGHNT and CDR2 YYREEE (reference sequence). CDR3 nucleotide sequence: TGTGCCAGCAGCTTGTCCCCGGGAAAAACCTACGAGCAGTACTTC. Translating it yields CASSLSPGKTYEQYF.

CDR3 in amino acids: CASSVSFPGELFF. Here the CDR3 DNA reads TGTGCCAGCAGCGTATCGTTCCCCGGGGAGCTGTTTTTT. This chain uses TRBV9 with TRBJ2-2; no clear D. Trimming cost V 1 base and J 6 bases, with 7 bases left between them. This CDR3 is 13 amino acids long. Per the germline V gene, CDR1 is SGDLS and CDR2 is YYNGEE.

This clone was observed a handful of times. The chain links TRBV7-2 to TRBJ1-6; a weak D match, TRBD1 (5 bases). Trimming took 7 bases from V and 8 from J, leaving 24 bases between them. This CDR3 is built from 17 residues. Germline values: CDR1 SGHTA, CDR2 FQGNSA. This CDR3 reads CASTLQNSGVLYSPLHF. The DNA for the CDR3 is TGTGCCAGCACCCTACAAAATTCGGGGGTTTTGTATTCACCCCTCCACTTT.

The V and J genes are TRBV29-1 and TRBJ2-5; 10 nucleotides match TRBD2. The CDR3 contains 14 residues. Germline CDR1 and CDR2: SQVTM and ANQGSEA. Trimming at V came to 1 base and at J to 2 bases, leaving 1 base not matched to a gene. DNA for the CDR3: TGCAGCGTTGAAGGGACTAGCGGACAAGAGACCCAGTACTTC. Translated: CSVEGTSGQETQYF.

CDR3 residues: CASSTRETRTEAFF. CDR3 in DNA: TGTGCCAGCAGCACCCGGGAAACAAGGACTGAAGCTTTCTTT. The J gene is TRBJ1-1, the V gene TRBV3-1 (or the pseudogene TRBV3-2); D gene unclear. This CDR3 is built from 14 residues. Trimming cost V 5 bases and J 5 bases, with 15 bases left between them. Germline V gene lookup returns CDR1 LGHDT and CDR2 YNNKEL (reference sequence).

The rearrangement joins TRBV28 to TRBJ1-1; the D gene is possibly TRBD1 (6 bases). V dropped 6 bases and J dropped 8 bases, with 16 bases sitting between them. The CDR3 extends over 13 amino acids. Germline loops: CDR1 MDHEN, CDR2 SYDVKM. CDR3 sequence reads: CASSHATGQEAFF. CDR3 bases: TGTGCCAGCAGCCACGCGACAGGCCAAGAAGCTTTCTTT. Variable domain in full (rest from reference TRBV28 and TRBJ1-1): DVKVTQSSRYLVKRTGEKVFLECVQDMDHENMFWYRQDPGLGLRLIYFSYDVKMKEKGDIPEGYSVSREKKERFSLILESASTNQTSMYLCASSHATGQEAFFGQGTRLTVV.

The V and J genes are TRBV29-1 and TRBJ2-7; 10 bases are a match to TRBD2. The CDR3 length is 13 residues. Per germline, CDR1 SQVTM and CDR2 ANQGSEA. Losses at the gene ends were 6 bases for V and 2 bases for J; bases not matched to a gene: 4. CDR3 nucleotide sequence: TGCAGCGTAAGGACTAGCGGTGCCTACGAGCAGTACTTC. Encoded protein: CSVRTSGAYEQYF.

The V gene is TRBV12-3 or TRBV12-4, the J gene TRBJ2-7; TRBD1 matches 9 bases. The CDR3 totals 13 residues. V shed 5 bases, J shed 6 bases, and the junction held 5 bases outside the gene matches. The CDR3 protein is CASSARQGGEQYF. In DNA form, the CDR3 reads TGTGCCAGCAGTGCCCGACAGGGGGGCGAGCAGTACTTC.

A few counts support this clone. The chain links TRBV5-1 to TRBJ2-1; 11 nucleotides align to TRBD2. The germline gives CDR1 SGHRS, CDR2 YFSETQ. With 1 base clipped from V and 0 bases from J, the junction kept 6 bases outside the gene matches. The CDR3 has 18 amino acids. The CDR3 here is CASSLPGTSGPSYNEQFF. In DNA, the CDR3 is TGCGCCAGCAGCTTGCCCGGGACTAGCGGACCCTCCTACAATGAGCAGTTCTTC.

The CDR3 here is CASSLGQGGNQPQHF. The CDR3 region has the DNA TGTGCCAGCAGTTTAGGACAGGGAGGCAATCAGCCCCAGCATTTT. This rearrangement joins TRBV27 to TRBJ1-5, with 8 bases identical to TRBD1. V shed 2 bases and J 2 bases; nucleotides not matched to a gene: 2. Germline lookup yields CDR1 MNHEY and CDR2 SMNVEV (reference sequence). The CDR3 sequence is 15 residues long.

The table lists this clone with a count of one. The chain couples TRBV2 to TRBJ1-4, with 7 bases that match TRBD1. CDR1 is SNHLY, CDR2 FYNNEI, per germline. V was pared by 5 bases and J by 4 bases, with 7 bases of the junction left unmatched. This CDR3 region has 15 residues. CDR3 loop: CASSRQGIGNEKLFF. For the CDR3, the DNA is TGTGCCAGCAGTCGACAGGGCATTGGTAATGAAAAACTGTTTTTT.

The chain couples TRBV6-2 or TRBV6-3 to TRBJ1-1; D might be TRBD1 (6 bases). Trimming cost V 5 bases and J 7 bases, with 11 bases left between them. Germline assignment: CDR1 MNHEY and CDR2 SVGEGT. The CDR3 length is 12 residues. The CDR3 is CASSHTGFEAFF. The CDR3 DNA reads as TGTGCCAGCAGTCACACAGGGTTTGAAGCTTTCTTT.

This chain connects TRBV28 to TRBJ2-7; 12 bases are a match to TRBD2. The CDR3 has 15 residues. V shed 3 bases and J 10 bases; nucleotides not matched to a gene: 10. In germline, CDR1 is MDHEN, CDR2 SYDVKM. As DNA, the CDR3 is TGTGCCAGCAGTTTCTCAGGACTAGCGGGACGCGTACAGTACTTC. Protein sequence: CASSFSGLAGRVQYF.

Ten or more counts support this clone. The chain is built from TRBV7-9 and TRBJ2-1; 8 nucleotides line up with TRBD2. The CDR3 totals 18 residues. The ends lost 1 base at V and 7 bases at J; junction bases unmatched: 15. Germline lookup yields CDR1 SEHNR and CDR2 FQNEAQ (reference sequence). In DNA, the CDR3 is TGTGCCAGCAGCTTAGACGTTAAGGAAGCGGGAGTGGATAATGAGCAGTTCTTC. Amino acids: CASSLDVKEAGVDNEQFF.

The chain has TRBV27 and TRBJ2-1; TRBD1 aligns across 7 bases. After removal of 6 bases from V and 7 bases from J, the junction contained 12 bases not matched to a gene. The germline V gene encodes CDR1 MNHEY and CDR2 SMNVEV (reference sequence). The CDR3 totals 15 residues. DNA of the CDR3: TGTGCCAGCAGCACCGACAGGGTTAAGAAAAATGAGCAGTTCTTC. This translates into CASSTDRVKKNEQFF.

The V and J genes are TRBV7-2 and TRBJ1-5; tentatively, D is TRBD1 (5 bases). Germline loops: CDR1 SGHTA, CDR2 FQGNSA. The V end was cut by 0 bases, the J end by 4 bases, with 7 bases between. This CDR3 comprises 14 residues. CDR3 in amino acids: CASSLAGGNQPQHF. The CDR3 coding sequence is TGTGCCAGCAGCTTAGCGGGGGGTAATCAGCCCCAGCATTTT.

The CDR3 loop reads CANRWDRGIYEQYF. Here the CDR3 DNA reads TGTGCCAACCGCTGGGACAGGGGCATCTACGAGCAGTACTTC. The chain uses TRBV11-2 and TRBJ2-7; 10 positions match TRBD1. CDR1 is SGHAT, CDR2 FQNNGV, per germline. The ends lost 10 bases at V and 3 bases at J; junction bases unmatched: 9. CDR3 length equals 14 residues.

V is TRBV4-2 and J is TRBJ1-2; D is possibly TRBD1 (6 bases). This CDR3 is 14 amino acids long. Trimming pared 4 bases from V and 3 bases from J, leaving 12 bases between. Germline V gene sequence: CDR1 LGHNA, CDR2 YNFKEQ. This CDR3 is CASSPSGGYYGYTF. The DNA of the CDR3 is TGTGCCAGCAGCCCTAGTGGGGGCTACTATGGCTACACCTTC.

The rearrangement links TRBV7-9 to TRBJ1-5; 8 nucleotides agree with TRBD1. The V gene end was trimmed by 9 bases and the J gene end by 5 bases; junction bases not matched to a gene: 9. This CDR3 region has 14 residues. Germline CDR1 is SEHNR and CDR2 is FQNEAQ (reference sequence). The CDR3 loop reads CASARTGMDQPQHF. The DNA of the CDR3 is TGTGCCAGTGCCCGGACAGGGATGGATCAGCCCCAGCATTTT.

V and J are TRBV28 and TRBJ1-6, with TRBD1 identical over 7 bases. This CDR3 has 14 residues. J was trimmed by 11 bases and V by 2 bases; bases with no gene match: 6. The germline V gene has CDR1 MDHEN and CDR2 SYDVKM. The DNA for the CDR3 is TGTGCCAGCAGTTTAAGTCAGGGGGTGCCACCCCTCCACTTT. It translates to CASSLSQGVPPLHF.

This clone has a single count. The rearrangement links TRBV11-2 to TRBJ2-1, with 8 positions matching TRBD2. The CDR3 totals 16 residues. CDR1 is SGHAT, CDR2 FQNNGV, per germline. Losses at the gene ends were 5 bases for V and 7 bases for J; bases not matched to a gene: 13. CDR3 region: CASSREGTNLGNEQFF. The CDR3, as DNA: TGTGCCAGCAGCCGGGAGGGTACCAACTTAGGGAATGAGCAGTTCTTC.

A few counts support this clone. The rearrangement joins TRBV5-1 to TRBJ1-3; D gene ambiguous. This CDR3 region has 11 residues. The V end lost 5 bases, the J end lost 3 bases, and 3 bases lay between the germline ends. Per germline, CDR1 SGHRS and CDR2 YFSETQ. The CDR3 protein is CASSRGNTIYF. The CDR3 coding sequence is TGCGCCAGCAGTCGTGGAAACACCATATATTTT. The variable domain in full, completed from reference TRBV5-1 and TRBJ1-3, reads KAGVTQTPRYLIKTRGQQVTLSCSPISGHRSVSWYQQTPGQGLQFLFEYFSETQRNKGNFPGRFSGRQFSNSRSEMNVSTLELGDSALYLCASSRGNTIYFGEGSWLTVV.

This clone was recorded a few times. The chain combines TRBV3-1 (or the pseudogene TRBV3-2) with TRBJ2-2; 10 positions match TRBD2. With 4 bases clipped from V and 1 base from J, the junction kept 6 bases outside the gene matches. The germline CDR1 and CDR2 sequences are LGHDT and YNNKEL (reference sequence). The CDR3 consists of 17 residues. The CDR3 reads CASSPSPSGGNTGELFF. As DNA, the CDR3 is TGTGCCAGCAGCCCTTCCCCTAGCGGGGGGAACACCGGGGAGCTGTTTTTT.

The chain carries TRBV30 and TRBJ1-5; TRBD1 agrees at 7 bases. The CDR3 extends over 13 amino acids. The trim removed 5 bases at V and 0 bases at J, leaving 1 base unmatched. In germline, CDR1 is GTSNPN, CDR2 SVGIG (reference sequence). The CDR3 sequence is CAWGQDSNQPQHF. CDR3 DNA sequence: TGTGCCTGGGGACAGGATAGCAATCAGCCCCAGCATTTT.

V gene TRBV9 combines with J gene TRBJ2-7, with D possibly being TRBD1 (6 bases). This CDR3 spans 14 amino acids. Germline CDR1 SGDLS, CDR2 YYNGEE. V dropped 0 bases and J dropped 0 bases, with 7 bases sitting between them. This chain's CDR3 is CASSVAGHSYEQYF. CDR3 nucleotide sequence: TGTGCCAGCAGCGTAGCGGGACACTCCTACGAGCAGTACTTC. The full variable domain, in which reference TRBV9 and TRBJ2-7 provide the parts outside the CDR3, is DSGVTQTPKHLITATGQRVTLRCSPRSGDLSVYWYQQSLDQGLQFLIQYYNGEERAKGNILERFSAQQFPDLHSELNLSSLELGDSALYFCASSVAGHSYEQYFGPGTRLTVT.

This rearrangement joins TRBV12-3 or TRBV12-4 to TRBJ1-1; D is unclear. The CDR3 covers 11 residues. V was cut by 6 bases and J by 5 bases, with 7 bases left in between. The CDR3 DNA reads TGTGCCAGCAGCTCGAGAACTGAAGCTTTCTTT. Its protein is CASSSRTEAFF.

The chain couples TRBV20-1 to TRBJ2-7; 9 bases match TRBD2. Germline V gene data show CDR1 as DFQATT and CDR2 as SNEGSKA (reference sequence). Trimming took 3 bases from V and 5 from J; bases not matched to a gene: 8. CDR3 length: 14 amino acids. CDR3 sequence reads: CSASPSGKTDEQYF. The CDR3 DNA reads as TGCAGTGCTAGTCCTAGCGGGAAGACAGACGAGCAGTACTTC.

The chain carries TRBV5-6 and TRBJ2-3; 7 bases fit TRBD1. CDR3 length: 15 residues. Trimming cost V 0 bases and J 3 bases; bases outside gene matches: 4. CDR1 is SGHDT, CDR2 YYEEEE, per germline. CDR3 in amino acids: CASSLVRGWTDTQYF. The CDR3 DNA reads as TGTGCCAGCAGCTTGGTCAGGGGGTGGACAGATACGCAGTATTTT.